What follows are 7 T cell receptor beta chains derived from one specimen sequenced in a study of T-cell reconstitution after alpha-beta-depleted transplantation in children. Unique molecular identifiers were used in preparing the TCRbeta library. TCRdb processed the PCR reads anew with MiXCR; each CDR3 protein has one entry. The sample lists about 540,000 distinct CDR3 sequences; around 18% were seen once. Sequenced here: PBMCs from the stem cell graft donor, sampled from the stem cell graft. All receptors derive from a human donor who donated a stem cell graft to a child with acute lymphoblastic leukemia.

This clonotype was detected many times. V is TRBV29-1 and J is TRBJ2-7, with D perhaps assigned TRBD1 or TRBD2 (6 bases each). V lost 5 bases, J lost 6 bases, and 20 bases lay in between. Germline values: CDR1 SQVTM, CDR2 ANQGSEA. CDR3 length equals 14 residues. The CDR3 protein is CSVLPSEGVIEQYF. CDR3 DNA sequence: TGCAGCGTTCTCCCCTCGGAGGGGGTAATCGAGCAGTACTTC.

The V gene is TRBV20-1, the J gene TRBJ2-1, with TRBD2 matching over 8 bases. The germline V gene encodes CDR1 DFQATT and CDR2 SNEGSKA (reference sequence). The CDR3 sequence is 10 residues long. DNA of the CDR3: TGCACCACAGCGGGAGCTGAGCAGTTCTTC. It codes for CTTAGAEQFF.

This clonotype has more than one count but fewer than ten. The chain links TRBV20-1 to TRBJ2-7; D is undetermined. Germline V gene data show CDR1 as DFQATT and CDR2 as SNEGSKA (reference sequence). The ends were cut back, 1 base at V and 3 bases at J, with 7 bases in the middle. The CDR3 loop spans 12 amino acids. DNA of the CDR3: TGCAGTGCTAGAGGCTGGGGCTACGAGCAGTACTTC. Translation gives CSARGWGYEQYF.

This sequence joins TRBV19 and TRBJ2-1; 15 nucleotides match TRBD2. The CDR3 has 17 residues. V was clipped by 6 bases and J by 6 bases; unmatched bases: 9. Germline V lookup: CDR1 LNHDA, CDR2 SQIVND (reference sequence). This CDR3 is CASRIGTSGRTLNEQFF. The CDR3 region has the DNA TGTGCCAGTAGGATCGGGACTAGCGGGAGGACACTCAATGAGCAGTTCTTC.

This clonotype was detected a few times. J is TRBJ2-1 and V is TRBV6-1; a weak D match, TRBD2 (6 bases). Looked up from germline, CDR1 is MNHNS and CDR2 is SASEGT. Trimming cost V 6 bases and J 10 bases, with 19 bases left between them. This CDR3 is built from 14 residues. CDR3 sequence (DNA): TGTGCCAGCAGGTCCGACTGGGGGGAGGCGGAGCAGTTCTTC. This translates into CASRSDWGEAEQFF.

In DNA, the CDR3 is TGTGCCAGCAGTTCACGACAGGGGCCAGCCGAGCAGTACTTC. As protein: CASSSRQGPAEQYF. The chain joins TRBV12-3 or TRBV12-4 to TRBJ2-7, with 8 bases identical to TRBD1. The CDR3 contains 14 residues. The J segment lost 6 bases and the V segment lost 4 bases, leaving 8 bases of the junction unmatched.

This clonotype has just a few counts. The rearrangement links TRBV12-3 or TRBV12-4 to TRBJ1-1; D call uncertain. The CDR3 covers 16 residues. V was trimmed by 7 bases and J by 4 bases, leaving 22 bases between them. CDR3 sequence: CASTPVWRKKTTEAFF. The CDR3 coding sequence is TGTGCCAGCACCCCGGTATGGAGGAAAAAAACCACTGAAGCTTTCTTT.